The entry that follows covers one T cell receptor beta chain sequence. Its antigen remains unknown. The CDR3 extends over 15 amino acids. Germline V CDR1 and CDR2: SGHRS, YFSETQ. With 4 bases removed from V and 0 bases from J, the gap between germline ends came to 13 bases. This sample is drawn from a study of shared clonotypes between healthy human individuals. Study conclusions and caveats: Large depth notwithstanding, sorted-subset sequencing proved incomplete by rarefaction.

Here immunoSEQ multiplex PCR was the method, and the copy in TCRdb shows in-frame clones only, minus some. Here the sample spans roughly 2.5 million clones, more than 80% being singletons. This clonotype was obtained from a man between 18 and 29 years old in good health. The source material was naive CD4+ T cells sorted from blood. The subset: CD45RA+ positively selected. This chain connects TRBV5-1 to TRBJ1-1; D call uncertain. The CDR3 DNA sequence: TGCGCCAGCAGCCTTACCACGGACCTGAACACTGAAGCTTTCTTT. This sequence encodes CASSLTTDLNTEAFF.